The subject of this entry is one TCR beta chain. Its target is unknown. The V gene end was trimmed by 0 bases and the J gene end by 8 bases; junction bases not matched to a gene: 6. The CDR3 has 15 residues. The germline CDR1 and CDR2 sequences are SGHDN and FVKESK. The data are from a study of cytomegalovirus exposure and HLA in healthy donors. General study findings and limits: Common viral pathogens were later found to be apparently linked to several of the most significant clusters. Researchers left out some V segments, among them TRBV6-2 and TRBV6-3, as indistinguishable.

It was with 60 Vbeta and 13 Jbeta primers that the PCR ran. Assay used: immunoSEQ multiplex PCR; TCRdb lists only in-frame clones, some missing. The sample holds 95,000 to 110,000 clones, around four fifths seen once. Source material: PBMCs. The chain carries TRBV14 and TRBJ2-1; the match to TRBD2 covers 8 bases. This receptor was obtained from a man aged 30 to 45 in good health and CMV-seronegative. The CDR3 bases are TGTGCCAGCAGCCAAGAGATCGGGGGGGGCGATGAGCAGTTCTTC. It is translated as CASSQEIGGGDEQFF.